The 23 T cell receptor beta chains below all came from one sample that was sequenced in a study of beta chain features in type 1 diabetes. The authors reverse transcribed all of the isolated RNA, so sequencing captured expressed TCRB transcripts. Profiled with immunoSEQ multiplex PCR; TCRdb holds only in-frame clones, not every one. The sample includes about 160,000 clones, around 8.4% seen only once; the top ten take around 0.5%. For these receptors, no antigen is known. Notes on the study in general: In all four CD4+ subsets, TCRB CDR3 length was significantly, moderately reduced in type 1 diabetes.

Material for sequencing was central memory CD4+ T cells from blood. Receptor source: a woman under 30 with type 1 diabetes.

The chain is built from TRBV28 and TRBJ1-4; 7 bases are shared with TRBD1. The CDR3 covers 15 residues. CDR1 and CDR2 from the germline V gene are MDHEN and SYDVKM. The V segment lost 6 bases and the J segment 6 bases; nucleotides outside the gene matches: 10. CDR3 sequence reads: CASSQHTGQDEKLFF. CDR3 DNA: TGTGCCAGCAGCCAACACACCGGACAGGATGAAAAACTGTTTTTT.

This clone was counted a few times. V gene TRBV19 combines with J gene TRBJ1-5; 7 bases match TRBD1. This CDR3 spans 16 amino acids. Germline V gives CDR1 LNHDA, CDR2 SQIVND (reference sequence). V lost 3 bases and J lost 5; bases outside the gene matches: 10. CDR3 in DNA: TGTGCCAGTAGTATTCTAGGACAGGCTTCCGATCAGCCCCAGCATTTT. The encoded protein is CASSILGQASDQPQHF.

This clone was counted a few times. The chain employs TRBV7-9 and TRBJ2-3; 10 nucleotides line up with TRBD1. V trimming: 5 bases; J trimming: 3 bases; junction bases outside the gene matches: 2. The CDR3 consists of 14 residues. The germline V gene encodes CDR1 SEHNR and CDR2 FQNEAQ (reference sequence). The CDR3 bases are TGTGCCAGCAGCGGGGGACAGGGGACAGATACGCAGTATTTT. This codes for CASSGGQGTDTQYF.

This clone was seen a handful of times. The chain combines TRBV29-1 with TRBJ2-2; D remains ambiguous. V lost 6 bases to trimming and J lost 2 bases, with 10 bases between them. Looked up from germline, CDR1 is SQVTM and CDR2 is ANQGSEA. The CDR3 loop spans 13 amino acids. CDR3 sequence: CSVDFGNTGELFF. The DNA of the CDR3 is TGCAGCGTCGACTTTGGAAACACCGGGGAGCTGTTTTTT.

This clone was found a few times. V and J are TRBV28 and TRBJ2-1; TRBD2 matches at 12 bases. The J segment lost 7 bases and the V segment lost 7 bases, leaving 8 bases of the junction unmatched. This CDR3 has 15 amino acids. Germline CDR1 is MDHEN and CDR2 is SYDVKM. CDR3 sequence: CASIPLAGGRNEQFF. Written as DNA, the CDR3 is TGTGCCAGCATCCCCCTAGCGGGAGGGCGGAATGAGCAGTTCTTC.

This clone was recorded a few times. The J gene is TRBJ2-7, the V gene TRBV30; 7 bases align to TRBD1. This CDR3 is 13 amino acids long. CDR1 and CDR2 (germline): GTSNPN, SVGIG (reference sequence). V lost 2 bases to trimming and J lost 3 bases; unmatched junction nucleotides: 4. CDR3 DNA sequence: TGTGCCTGGAGTAGAGGGACAGTCTACGAGCAGTACTTC. This codes for CAWSRGTVYEQYF.

This clone was seen a handful of times. The chain has TRBV7-9 and TRBJ1-1, with 7 bases identical to TRBD1. CDR1 is SEHNR and CDR2 is FQNEAQ in the germline V gene (reference sequence). This CDR3 comprises 13 residues. The junction had 5 bases not matched to a gene; V was cut back by 7 bases and J by 3 bases. The CDR3 reads CASIRDSHTEAFF. The CDR3 nucleotides read TGTGCCAGCATCAGGGACAGCCACACTGAAGCTTTCTTT. The full variable domain, in which reference TRBV7-9 and TRBJ1-1 provide the parts outside the CDR3, is DTGVSQNPRHKITKRGQNVTFRCDPISEHNRLYWYRQTLGQGPEFLTYFQNEAQLEKSRLLSDRFSAERPKGSFSTLEIQRTEQGDSAMYLCASIRDSHTEAFFGQGTRLTVV.

The chain links TRBV25-1 to TRBJ1-1; D is unclear. The V end was cut by 8 bases, the J end by 5 bases, with 21 bases between. This CDR3 comprises 15 residues. Germline V gives CDR1 MGHDK, CDR2 SYGVNS. As DNA, the CDR3 is TGTGCCAGCTCTCTCCTAGCCAGCCGGGGTACTGAAGCTTTCTTT. Protein product: CASSLLASRGTEAFF.

The chain couples TRBV14 to TRBJ1-2; no reliable D call. The CDR3 contains 14 residues. Per the germline V gene, CDR1 is SGHDN and CDR2 is FVKESK. V was cut by 5 bases and J by 5 bases, with 15 bases left in between. The CDR3 loop reads CASSLGLGNYGYTF. The CDR3 nucleotides are TGTGCCAGCAGCTTGGGCCTCGGGAATTATGGCTACACCTTC. The entire variable domain, with the rest obtained from reference TRBV14 and TRBJ1-2, is as follows: EAGVTQFPSHSVIEKGQTVTLRCDPISGHDNLYWYRRVMGKEIKFLLHFVKESKQDESGMPNNRFLAERTGGTYSTLKVQPAELEDSGVYFCASSLGLGNYGYTFGSGTRLTVV.

The V call is TRBV11-2, the J call TRBJ1-2, with TRBD1 as a possible D gene (6 bases). Trimming cost V 5 bases and J 6 bases, with 19 bases left between them. The CDR3 consists of 15 residues. Germline V gene lookup returns CDR1 SGHAT and CDR2 FQNNGV. In nucleotides, the CDR3 is TGTGCCAGCAGCCCACCGAGCATCAGGGGCCATGGCTACACCTTC. Amino acid sequence: CASSPPSIRGHGYTF.

This clone was counted only a few times. The CDR3 is CAIKPPGGSPLHF. DNA of the CDR3: TGTGCCATCAAACCCCCGGGGGGCTCACCCCTCCACTTT. The chain employs TRBV10-3 and TRBJ1-6, with a possible D match to TRBD1 (6 bases). Trimming stripped 7 bases from V and 10 bases from J, with 14 bases between. Germline lookup yields CDR1 ENHRY and CDR2 SYGVKD. The CDR3 is 13 residues long.

This clone was picked up a small number of times. This chain connects TRBV7-3 to TRBJ2-4, with 8 positions matching TRBD2. CDR1 is SGHTA, CDR2 FQGTGA, per germline. V trimming: 2 bases; J trimming: 0 bases; junction bases outside the gene matches: 3. The length of the CDR3 is 16 residues. CDR3 DNA: TGTGCCAGCAGCTTAGGCCTAGCGGGAGCCAAAAACATTCAGTACTTC. Its translation is CASSLGLAGAKNIQYF.

The V and J genes are TRBV2 and TRBJ1-1, with a possible D match to TRBD1 (6 bases). Germline V gene data show CDR1 as SNHLY and CDR2 as FYNNEI. Trimming shortened V by 5 bases and J by 1 base, and 8 bases separated the two germline ends. The CDR3 is made up of 13 amino acids. CDR3 bases: TGTGCCAGCAGTACACAGGGGAACACTGAAGCTTTCTTT. Its protein product is CASSTQGNTEAFF.

The chain links TRBV6-5 to TRBJ2-1; TRBD2 matches 7 bases. Losses at the gene ends were 8 bases for V and 4 bases for J; bases not matched to a gene: 5. CDR3 length: 13 amino acids. Per the germline V gene, CDR1 is MNHEY and CDR2 is SVGAGI. The CDR3 loop reads CASGASGYNEQFF. The DNA of the CDR3 is TGTGCCAGCGGGGCTAGCGGTTACAATGAGCAGTTCTTC.

This clone was observed at least ten times. The J gene is TRBJ2-7, the V gene TRBV6-5, with 11 bases identical to TRBD1. This CDR3 comprises 15 residues. V lost 2 bases to trimming and J lost 3 bases; unmatched junction nucleotides: 3. Germline values: CDR1 MNHEY, CDR2 SVGAGI. The CDR3 spells CASSYRDRGFYEQYF. For the CDR3, the DNA is TGTGCCAGCAGTTACCGGGACAGGGGGTTCTACGAGCAGTACTTC.

This chain joins TRBV11-2 and TRBJ1-1; weak D call: TRBD1 (5 bases). V lost 1 base to trimming and J lost 5 bases, with 17 bases between them. Germline V gives CDR1 SGHAT, CDR2 FQNNGV. This CDR3 contains 16 residues. CDR3 sequence: CASSLALGDRGTEAFF. CDR3 DNA sequence: TGTGCCAGCAGCTTAGCTTTAGGCGACCGGGGGACTGAAGCTTTCTTT. Full variable domain (missing parts from reference TRBV11-2 and TRBJ1-1): EAGVAQSPRYKIIEKRQSVAFWCNPISGHATLYWYQQILGQGPKLLIQFQNNGVVDDSQLPKDRFSAERLKGVDSTLKIQPAKLEDSAVYLCASSLALGDRGTEAFFGQGTRLTVV.

The chain has TRBV7-2 and TRBJ2-7; D is uncertain. The CDR3 loop spans 14 amino acids. V was shortened by 1 base and J by 2 bases, with 9 bases between the two germline ends. Germline V gene lookup returns CDR1 SGHTA and CDR2 FQGNSA. As DNA, the CDR3 is TGTGCCAGCAGCTTAGATGGGCCTACCTACGAGCAGTACTTC. The encoded protein is CASSLDGPTYEQYF.

This sequence joins TRBV20-1 and TRBJ2-5, with D perhaps matching TRBD1 (5 bases). Germline CDR1 and CDR2: DFQATT and SNEGSKA (reference sequence). This CDR3 has 11 amino acids. Trimming shortened V by 5 bases and J by 7 bases, and 11 bases separated the two germline ends. CDR3 nucleotide sequence: TGCAGTGCTTTAGGGGAAACGACCCAGTACTTC. Amino acids: CSALGETTQYF.

The chain combines TRBV5-1 with TRBJ2-3, with TRBD2 matching over 7 bases. Per germline, CDR1 SGHRS and CDR2 YFSETQ. V was pared by 2 bases and J by 11 bases, with 14 bases of the junction left unmatched. This CDR3 is 15 amino acids long. The CDR3 spells CASSFTGLEERGQYF. The DNA for the CDR3 is TGCGCCAGCAGCTTTACTGGACTAGAGGAGAGGGGGCAGTATTTT.

The chain carries TRBV29-1 and TRBJ2-3; 8 bases are shared with TRBD2. Germline V gene sequence: CDR1 SQVTM, CDR2 ANQGSEA. The CDR3 has 14 residues. The trim removed 5 bases at V and 0 bases at J, leaving 4 bases unmatched. The CDR3 is CSVITSGSTDTQYF. The CDR3 coding sequence is TGCAGCGTTATTACTAGCGGAAGCACAGATACGCAGTATTTT.

This rearrangement joins TRBV7-2 to TRBJ2-7; 13 positions match TRBD2. The CDR3 consists of 16 residues. The V segment lost 5 bases and the J segment 3 bases; nucleotides outside the gene matches: 7. Germline CDR1 SGHTA, CDR2 FQGNSA. For the CDR3, the DNA is TGTGCCAGCAGCCCCACCGGGACTAGCGGGGACTACGAGCAGTACTTC. Its protein product is CASSPTGTSGDYEQYF.

This clone was detected a few times. V usage is TRBV19 and J usage is TRBJ1-5; D is unclear. CDR1 LNHDA and CDR2 SQIVND come from the germline V gene (reference sequence). The CDR3 length is 13 residues. V lost 10 bases and J lost 0, with 10 bases in between. This CDR3 is CAIAVSSNQPQHF. The CDR3 DNA is TGTGCCATCGCGGTTAGTAGCAATCAGCCCCAGCATTTT.

The rearrangement uses TRBV6-1 and TRBJ2-6; unclear D gene. CDR3 length equals 13 residues. Germline V gene data show CDR1 as MNHNS and CDR2 as SASEGT. The V end lost 8 bases, the J end lost 0 bases, and 5 bases lay between the germline ends. The CDR3 protein is CASGGSGANVLTF. Here the CDR3 DNA reads TGTGCCAGCGGCGGCTCTGGGGCCAACGTCCTGACTTTC.